The 15 T cell receptor beta chains given below trace back to one sample, sequenced in a study of T-cell memory formation after mild COVID-19. A single record per CDR3 protein comes from TCRdb applying MiXCR to the 5' RACE reads. The table records about 260,000 distinct CDR3 sequences, 8.2% of them present only once. Sequenced: PBMCs or a T cell subset sorted from them (not recorded which). The receptors were sampled from a man aged 18 to 29 who had mild COVID-19 (a few samples of this study predate the infection). Cell type and time point are not known.

This clonotype appeared a few times. The genes are TRBV7-9 and TRBJ2-5, with TRBD1 matching over 10 bases. The germline V gene encodes CDR1 SEHNR and CDR2 FQNEAQ (reference sequence). The CDR3 consists of 17 residues. Trimming cost V 4 bases and J 1 base; bases outside gene matches: 9. The CDR3 sequence: CASSYPTRTGGQETQYF. CDR3 coding DNA: TGTGCCAGCAGCTACCCCACCAGGACAGGGGGCCAAGAGACCCAGTACTTC.

This chain connects TRBV9 to TRBJ1-1; D unresolved. The CDR3 has 14 residues. In germline, CDR1 is SGDLS, CDR2 YYNGEE. The V end lost 0 bases, the J end lost 1 base, and 7 bases lay between the germline ends. The CDR3 loop is CASSVVVGNTEAFF. The DNA for the CDR3 is TGTGCCAGCAGCGTAGTGGTGGGGAACACTGAAGCTTTCTTT.

This clonotype was recorded many times. The chain uses TRBV29-1 and TRBJ2-5; 8 bases map to TRBD1. The CDR3 loop spans 13 amino acids. Trimming at V came to 6 bases and at J to 3 bases, leaving 6 bases not matched to a gene. Germline V CDR1 and CDR2: SQVTM, ANQGSEA. The CDR3 sequence: CSVVGTGEETQYF. The DNA of the CDR3 is TGCAGCGTCGTGGGGACAGGCGAAGAGACCCAGTACTTC.

This clonotype was counted ten times or more. The chain employs TRBV6-5 and TRBJ2-5, with D possibly TRBD2 on 6 matching bases. V lost 7 bases, J lost 4 bases, and 13 bases lay in between. Germline CDR1 is MNHEY and CDR2 is SVGAGI. There are 13 residues in the CDR3. The CDR3 spells CASTKLAGETQYF. The CDR3 DNA reads as TGTGCCAGCACCAAACTAGCTGGAGAGACCCAGTACTTC.

This clonotype has more than one count but fewer than ten. The chain joins TRBV11-2 to TRBJ1-6; D uncertain. The CDR3 is 15 residues long. CDR1 is SGHAT and CDR2 is FQNNGV in the germline V gene. Trimming removed 2 bases at V and 7 bases at J, with 12 bases between. The CDR3 reads CASSLHPGSNSPLHF. The CDR3 DNA sequence: TGTGCCAGCAGCTTACATCCGGGTAGCAATTCACCCCTCCACTTT.

This clonotype has more than one count but fewer than ten. CDR3 nucleotides: TGTGCCAGTAGTATGCACAGGGCAGCCGGAGAGACCCAGTACTTC. It is translated as CASSMHRAAGETQYF. The chain has TRBV19 and TRBJ2-5; TRBD1 might be the D (6 bases). There are 15 residues in the CDR3. The V gene's germline CDR1 is LNHDA and CDR2 SQIVND (reference sequence). V gave up 3 bases and J gave up 4 bases, with 15 bases separating them.

This clonotype has at least ten counts. This chain joins TRBV5-1 and TRBJ1-4, with no clear D. Between the trimmed V and J ends, which lost 0 bases and 0 bases, there was a span of 6 bases. There are 15 residues in the CDR3. The germline gives CDR1 SGHRS, CDR2 YFSETQ. This CDR3 reads CASSLVGTTNEKLFF. As DNA, the CDR3 is TGCGCCAGCAGCTTGGTCGGGACAACTAATGAAAAACTGTTTTTT.

This clonotype was counted between two and nine times. The chain combines TRBV12-3 or TRBV12-4 with TRBJ1-2, with 7 bases identical to TRBD1. The ends lost 5 bases at V and 14 bases at J; junction bases unmatched: 11. The CDR3 covers 12 residues. In DNA form, the CDR3 reads TGTGCCAGCAGTCAGGGACAGCCACATGGTACCTTC. Residues: CASSQGQPHGTF.

A few counts support this clonotype. The CDR3, as DNA: TGTGCCAGCGGCGAAGGGGGGCAAGAGACCCAGTACTTC. Its protein product is CASGEGGQETQYF. The V call is TRBV6-5, the J call TRBJ2-5; D possibly uses TRBD1 or TRBD2 (6 bases each). V was pared by 8 bases and J by 2 bases, with 12 bases between. The CDR3 has 13 residues. Looked up from germline, CDR1 is MNHEY and CDR2 is SVGAGI.

This clonotype was counted between two and nine times. The chain is built from TRBV29-1 and TRBJ2-7; TRBD1 aligns across 8 bases. The CDR3 length is 15 residues. After removal of 0 bases from V and 4 bases from J, the junction contained 8 bases not matched to a gene. The germline V gene has CDR1 SQVTM and CDR2 ANQGSEA. The CDR3 DNA sequence: TGCAGCGTTGAAGATCGGGGACAGGAGCAGTACGAGCAGTACTTC. Translated, it gives CSVEDRGQEQYEQYF.

The chain carries TRBV6-6 and TRBJ2-5; TRBD1 agrees at 8 bases. Germline V gene sequence: CDR1 MNHNY, CDR2 SVGAGI (reference sequence). The CDR3 runs 13 residues. The trim removed 7 bases at V and 5 bases at J, leaving 6 bases unmatched. The CDR3 bases are TGTGCCAGCACCAGACAGGGGAGGGAGACCCAGTACTTC. Translation gives CASTRQGRETQYF.

This clonotype was seen a few times. The V call is TRBV7-2, the J call TRBJ1-2, with 9 positions matching TRBD1. J was trimmed by 4 bases and V by 5 bases; bases with no gene match: 11. CDR1 is SGHTA, CDR2 FQGNSA, per germline. The CDR3 is 16 residues long. Written as DNA, the CDR3 is TGTGCCAGCAGCATGCGACCGGGACAGGGAGTCTATGGCTACACCTTC. Translation: CASSMRPGQGVYGYTF.

This clonotype came up many times. CDR3 amino acids: CASSPGQANTGELFF. The CDR3 DNA is TGTGCCAGCTCGCCTGGACAGGCGAACACCGGGGAGCTGTTTTTT. This rearrangement joins TRBV18 to TRBJ2-2; 7 bases are shared with TRBD1. The germline V gene encodes CDR1 KGHSH and CDR2 LQKENI. Trimming cost V 6 bases and J 0 bases; bases outside gene matches: 4. The CDR3 length is 15 residues.

The chain carries TRBV20-1 and TRBJ2-1; D remains ambiguous. The length of the CDR3 is 13 residues. Between the trimmed V and J ends, which lost 5 bases and 6 bases, there was a span of 14 bases. Looked up from germline, CDR1 is DFQATT and CDR2 is SNEGSKA (reference sequence). The CDR3 reads CSAPRPSTNEQFF. The DNA for the CDR3 is TGCAGTGCTCCCCGGCCGAGTACCAATGAGCAGTTCTTC.

J is TRBJ1-1 and V is TRBV6-1, with TRBD1 matching over 9 bases. The CDR3 runs to 13 residues. Germline lookup yields CDR1 MNHNS and CDR2 SASEGT. V shed 3 bases, J shed 8 bases, and the junction held 4 bases outside the gene matches. The CDR3 bases are TGTGCCAGCAGTGACGGGACAGGGCTCGAAGCTTTCTTT. Translating it yields CASSDGTGLEAFF.